Presented here are 29 T cell receptor beta chains from one specimen sequenced in a study of CD8+ T cells in alopecia areata. Extraction and reverse transcription of RNA yielded cDNA as the sequencing template. The table came from immunoSEQ multiplex PCR; TCRdb's copy has only in-frame clones and leaves some out. Here the sample spans hundreds of thousands of clones, around 62% being singletons. The material sequenced was CD4+ T cells sorted from blood, taken at week 0. The receptor set was obtained from a human donor with alopecia areata.

The chain carries TRBV5-4 and TRBJ2-3; unclear D gene. The CDR3 length is 12 residues. Germline V lookup: CDR1 SGHNT, CDR2 YYREEE (reference sequence). Trimming stripped 4 bases from V and 1 base from J, with 4 bases between. The CDR3 protein is CASSRGTDTQYF. As DNA, the CDR3 is TGTGCCAGCAGCCGCGGCACAGATACGCAGTATTTT.

The chain couples TRBV30 to TRBJ1-1; no firm D call. V was trimmed by 2 bases and J by 3 bases, leaving 16 bases between them. The CDR3 covers 15 residues. Germline V gene sequence: CDR1 GTSNPN, CDR2 SVGIG (reference sequence). The CDR3 region has the DNA TGTGCCTGGAGTCCATGGGAGGTGTGGGACACTGAAGCTTTCTTT. It is translated as CAWSPWEVWDTEAFF.

This clone came up a few times. V and J are TRBV9 and TRBJ2-2; D gene ambiguous. CDR1 is SGDLS, CDR2 YYNGEE, per germline. The CDR3 runs to 18 residues. Trimming pared 4 bases from V and 4 bases from J, leaving 23 bases between. CDR3 region: CASSSRMGSHPSTGELFF. Here the CDR3 DNA reads TGTGCCAGCAGCTCGCGGATGGGATCCCACCCGAGCACCGGGGAGCTGTTTTTT.

The rearrangement links TRBV30 to TRBJ2-1; 10 bases match TRBD1. V was clipped by 5 bases and J by 8 bases; unmatched bases: 9. The CDR3 sequence is 14 residues long. The germline CDR1 and CDR2 sequences are GTSNPN and SVGIG (reference sequence). This CDR3 reads CAWAGKGQGDEQFF. In DNA form, the CDR3 reads TGTGCCTGGGCTGGGAAAGGACAGGGGGATGAGCAGTTCTTC.

The chain carries TRBV11-2 and TRBJ2-7; D perhaps matches TRBD2 (6 bases). Germline values: CDR1 SGHAT, CDR2 FQNNGV. V lost 2 bases, J lost 3 bases, and 14 bases lay in between. This CDR3 is built from 15 residues. This CDR3 reads CASSLFGGASYEQYF. In nucleotides, the CDR3 is TGTGCCAGCAGCTTATTTGGCGGGGCTAGCTACGAGCAGTACTTC.

The chain carries TRBV12-5 and TRBJ2-1; TRBD2 agrees at 11 bases. J was trimmed by 10 bases and V by 6 bases; bases with no gene match: 11. Germline V gives CDR1 LGHNT, CDR2 FRNRAP. CDR3 length: 15 residues. The chain's CDR3 is CASGLIAGGLREQFF. CDR3 DNA sequence: TGTGCTAGTGGCTTAATAGCGGGGGGGCTGCGGGAGCAGTTCTTC.

V is TRBV30 and J is TRBJ1-6; possible D gene TRBD1, 5 bases. The CDR3 loop spans 15 amino acids. Between the trimmed V and J ends, which lost 4 bases and 7 bases, there was a span of 17 bases. CDR1 and CDR2 (germline): GTSNPN, SVGIG (reference sequence). The CDR3 sequence: CAWNRQGGTNSPLHF. CDR3 nucleotide sequence: TGTGCCTGGAATCGGCAGGGCGGAACCAATTCACCCCTCCACTTT. Full variable domain (missing parts from reference TRBV30 and TRBJ1-6): SQTIHQWPATLVQPVGSPLSLECTVEGTSNPNLYWYRQAAGRGLQLLFYSVGIGQISSEVPQNLSASRPQDRQFILSSKKLLLSDSGFYLCAWNRQGGTNSPLHFGNGTRLTVT.

The rearrangement joins TRBV2 to TRBJ1-2; D unclear. From germline, CDR1 is SNHLY and CDR2 FYNNEI. The CDR3 is 14 residues long. V gave up 1 base and J gave up 5 bases, with 11 bases separating them. CDR3 residues: CASSEGQAVYGYTF. In DNA form, the CDR3 reads TGTGCCAGCAGTGAAGGGCAGGCCGTTTATGGCTACACCTTC. The full variable domain, rest sourced from reference TRBV2 and TRBJ1-2, is EPEVTQTPSHQVTQMGQEVILRCVPISNHLYFYWYRQILGQKVEFLVSFYNNEISEKSEIFDDQFSVERPDGSNFTLKIRSTKLEDSAMYFCASSEGQAVYGYTFGSGTRLTVV.

V and J are TRBV6-5 and TRBJ1-4, with D maybe TRBD1 (5 bases). Between the trimmed V and J ends, which lost 2 bases and 5 bases, there was a span of 6 bases. The CDR3 is 13 residues long. The germline gives CDR1 MNHEY, CDR2 SVGAGI. CDR3 sequence: CASSYDSNEKLFF. The CDR3 DNA is TGTGCCAGCAGTTACGACAGCAATGAAAAACTGTTTTTT.

The chain combines TRBV15 with TRBJ1-2; 8 nucleotides match TRBD1. There are 14 residues in the CDR3. Trimming at V came to 1 base and at J to 8 bases, leaving 6 bases not matched to a gene. Per germline, CDR1 LNHNV and CDR2 YYDKDF (reference sequence). For the CDR3, the DNA is TGTGCCACCAGCAGAGCAGGGGGCGCGCGAGGCTACACCTTC. Translating it yields CATSRAGGARGYTF.

This chain uses TRBV9 with TRBJ1-2, with D possibly matching TRBD1 (5 bases). V was shortened by 0 bases and J by 0 bases, with 15 bases between the two germline ends. This CDR3 is built from 17 residues. Germline CDR1 is SGDLS and CDR2 is YYNGEE. The CDR3 loop reads CASSVASLRGTNYGYTF. In DNA form, the CDR3 reads TGTGCCAGCAGCGTAGCCTCTCTGCGGGGGACTAACTATGGCTACACCTTC.

V is TRBV7-3 and J is TRBJ1-1; D gene uncertain. The CDR3 sequence is 13 residues long. Trimming took 2 bases from V and 2 from J, leaving 6 bases between them. Germline V gene data show CDR1 as SGHTA and CDR2 as FQGTGA. This CDR3 reads CASSLEGNTEAFF. The CDR3 coding sequence is TGTGCCAGCAGCTTAGAGGGTAACACTGAAGCTTTCTTT.

This clone was recorded once. The chain has TRBV6-5 and TRBJ1-6; D remains unclear. This CDR3 has 14 amino acids. CDR1 is MNHEY and CDR2 is SVGAGI in the germline V gene. Between the trimmed V and J ends, which lost 7 bases and 7 bases, there was a span of 14 bases. The CDR3 loop reads CASNPDGGNSPLHF. The CDR3 DNA reads as TGTGCCAGCAATCCTGATGGAGGGAATTCACCCCTCCACTTT.

A remark on this clone: This sample also contains other DNA sequences that code for the same CDR3. The chain has TRBV18 and TRBJ2-7; 7 nucleotides line up with TRBD1. The germline V gene has CDR1 KGHSH and CDR2 LQKENI. With V trimmed by 1 base and J by 1 base, 1 base remained unmatched. This CDR3 spans 14 amino acids. CDR3 region: CASSPRDSSYEQYF. As DNA, the CDR3 is TGTGCCAGCTCACCACGGGACAGTTCCTACGAGCAGTACTTC.

This chain joins TRBV7-9 and TRBJ2-1; D unresolved. Germline loops: CDR1 SEHNR, CDR2 FQNEAQ (reference sequence). The CDR3 has 11 residues. Trimming stripped 2 bases from V and 10 bases from J, with 6 bases between. The CDR3 coding sequence is TGTGCCAGCAGCTTAAAGACAGAGCAGTTCTTC. The encoded protein is CASSLKTEQFF.

This clone was seen only a few times. The chain is built from TRBV5-1 and TRBJ2-3; 8 bases line up with TRBD1. Per germline, CDR1 SGHRS and CDR2 YFSETQ. Trimming took 2 bases from V and 5 from J; bases not matched to a gene: 4. The CDR3 has 14 residues. The CDR3 bases are TGCGCCAGCAGCTTCCAGGGGGCGGGAGATACGCAGTATTTT. Translating it yields CASSFQGAGDTQYF. The whole variable domain, remainder taken from reference TRBV5-1 and TRBJ2-3, is KAGVTQTPRYLIKTRGQQVTLSCSPISGHRSVSWYQQTPGQGLQFLFEYFSETQRNKGNFPGRFSGRQFSNSRSEMNVSTLELGDSALYLCASSFQGAGDTQYFGPGTRLTVL.

This clone was detected only a few times. This rearrangement joins TRBV5-1 to TRBJ2-5, with TRBD2 matching 7 bases. Trimming removed 4 bases from V and 1 base from J; junction bases left unmatched: 4. Germline V CDR1 and CDR2: SGHRS, YFSETQ. The CDR3 has 14 residues. CDR3 loop: CASSRRGGQETQYF. The CDR3 DNA sequence: TGCGCCAGCAGCCGACGCGGGGGCCAAGAGACCCAGTACTTC.

This chain uses TRBV5-1 with TRBJ2-1; no definite D call. The germline V gene has CDR1 SGHRS and CDR2 YFSETQ. V lost 0 bases and J 9 bases, leaving 7 bases between the germline ends. This CDR3 comprises 12 residues. In DNA form, the CDR3 reads TGCGCCAGCAGCTTGGTTGCCGGTGAGCAGTTCTTC. It translates to CASSLVAGEQFF.

This clone was found a few times. V and J are TRBV6-5 and TRBJ1-2; no clear D gene. Germline-derived CDR1 and CDR2 are MNHEY and SVGAGI. The CDR3 is made up of 13 amino acids. Trimming pared 6 bases from V and 8 bases from J, leaving 16 bases between. CDR3 sequence: CASSLSYGSGYTF. The CDR3 region has the DNA TGTGCCAGCAGCCTCTCATATGGATCAGGCTACACCTTC.

The chain employs TRBV5-1 and TRBJ2-3, with D possibly TRBD2 on 6 matching bases. CDR1 and CDR2 (germline): SGHRS, YFSETQ. This CDR3 has 16 amino acids. With 4 bases removed from V and 2 bases from J, the gap between germline ends came to 17 bases. CDR3 sequence (DNA): TGCGCCAGCAGCCAAAAGGCGGGACGACCCACAGATACGCAGTATTTT. This codes for CASSQKAGRPTDTQYF.

The chain has TRBV28 and TRBJ2-3; TRBD2 aligns across 12 bases. Per the germline V gene, CDR1 is MDHEN and CDR2 is SYDVKM. The V segment lost 4 bases and the J segment 6 bases; nucleotides outside the gene matches: 8. This CDR3 has 16 residues. CDR3 amino acids: CASSSPASGGADTQYF. The CDR3 coding sequence is TGTGCCAGCAGTTCTCCCGCTAGCGGGGGGGCGGATACGCAGTATTTT.

The J gene is TRBJ2-5, the V gene TRBV15, with a tentative D call TRBD2 (7 bases). The V gene lost 6 bases and the J gene lost 1 base, with 27 bases spanning the gap. CDR1 and CDR2 from the germline V gene are LNHNV and YYDKDF (reference sequence). The CDR3 contains 19 residues. The CDR3 region has the DNA TGTGCCACCAGGAGAAACCAGGGGAGGGGTCCTCCGAGCCAAGAGACCCAGTACTTC. Its translation: CATRRNQGRGPPSQETQYF.

This chain joins TRBV19 and TRBJ1-2, with 7 bases matching TRBD1. The germline CDR1 and CDR2 sequences are LNHDA and SQIVND (reference sequence). The trim removed 7 bases at V and 7 bases at J, leaving 9 bases unmatched. The CDR3 is 13 amino acids. The CDR3 DNA follows: TGTGCCAGTAACCGCGACAGGGTTGGTGGCTACACCTTC. As protein: CASNRDRVGGYTF.

The table lists this clone with a few counts. The genes are TRBV28 and TRBJ2-3; tentative D call: TRBD2 (6 bases). The germline V and J ends were trimmed by 4 bases and 8 bases, with 13 bases remaining between them. CDR3 length equals 13 residues. Germline loops: CDR1 MDHEN, CDR2 SYDVKM. The CDR3 region has the DNA TGTGCCAGCAGTTCCGGGGACTCCGCTACGCAGTATTTT. It translates to CASSSGDSATQYF.

This chain joins TRBV7-2 and TRBJ1-1; D might be TRBD1 (5 bases). This CDR3 spans 14 amino acids. V lost 5 bases and J lost 1, with 11 bases in between. CDR1 is SGHTA and CDR2 is FQGNSA in the germline V gene. CDR3 bases: TGTGCCAGCAGCCCTCGGGGGGGGAACACTGAAGCTTTCTTT. Its translation: CASSPRGGNTEAFF.

The CDR3 sequence is CASSYGQGRTDTQYF. CDR3 coding DNA: TGTGCCAGCTCATACGGACAGGGTCGCACAGATACGCAGTATTTT. The chain joins TRBV18 to TRBJ2-3; TRBD1 matches 8 bases. The CDR3 consists of 15 residues. The V gene end was trimmed by 5 bases and the J gene end by 1 base; junction bases not matched to a gene: 5. Germline V CDR1 and CDR2: KGHSH, LQKENI.

This clone appeared a few times. The chain recombines TRBV7-9 with TRBJ2-1; D is uncertain. Germline CDR1 is SEHNR and CDR2 is FQNEAQ (reference sequence). V was cut by 4 bases and J by 6 bases, with 4 bases left in between. The CDR3 runs to 11 residues. CDR3 sequence reads: CASSSSNEQFF. The CDR3 nucleotides read TGTGCCAGCAGCTCTTCCAATGAGCAGTTCTTC.

The rearrangement joins TRBV2 to TRBJ1-5; D not certain. Per germline, CDR1 SNHLY and CDR2 FYNNEI. This CDR3 region has 14 residues. With 6 bases removed from V and 2 bases from J, the gap between germline ends came to 11 bases. CDR3 in amino acids: CASRDYRGNQPQHF. For the CDR3, the DNA is TGTGCCAGCAGGGATTATAGGGGCAATCAGCCCCAGCATTTT.

This clone was counted only a few times. The chain links TRBV9 to TRBJ2-4, with D possibly matching TRBD2 (7 bases). Between the trimmed V and J ends, which lost 4 bases and 7 bases, there was a span of 18 bases. The CDR3 sequence is 15 residues long. Germline CDR1 SGDLS, CDR2 YYNGEE. CDR3 protein: CASSLDPGEGNIQYF. CDR3 nucleotide sequence: TGTGCCAGCAGCCTAGACCCAGGGGAGGGGAACATTCAGTACTTC. Using reference TRBV9 and TRBJ2-4 for the parts outside the CDR3, the full variable domain is DSGVTQTPKHLITATGQRVTLRCSPRSGDLSVYWYQQSLDQGLQFLIQYYNGEERAKGNILERFSAQQFPDLHSELNLSSLELGDSALYFCASSLDPGEGNIQYFGAGTRLSVL.